A single TCR beta chain is shown here with its context. Its antigen is not identified. In germline, CDR1 is SGHTA, CDR2 FQGNSA. V lost 2 bases and J lost 8, with 9 bases in between. This CDR3 is 12 amino acids long. The PCR made use of 60 Vbeta and 13 Jbeta primers. Source study methods: An analysis performed later counted about 80 million unique TCR beta chains (around 9.9 million of them shared). The protocol was immunoSEQ multiplex PCR, while the TCRdb copy is restricted to in-frame clones and leaves out a portion. Clone size and the V and J calls come from that table; the DNA yielded D and trimming. In the table there are 150,000 to 200,000 clones, around 77% of which are singletons. These data belong to a study of cytomegalovirus exposure and HLA in healthy donors. The overall study: Early released data had approximately 86 million unique TCRs, all coming from HLA-typed donors. Broader study findings: A highly shared variant cluster was judged a likely technical artifact.

The material sequenced was PBMCs. V usage is TRBV7-2 and J usage is TRBJ1-1; D unresolved. This TCR derives from a female donor in good health and CMV-seronegative. The CDR3 protein is CASSLIPVEAFF. The CDR3 bases are TGTGCCAGCAGCTTAATTCCGGTCGAAGCTTTCTTT. The full variable domain, completed using reference TRBV7-2 and TRBJ1-1, is GAGVSQSPSNKVTEKGKDVELRCDPISGHTALYWYRQSLGQGLEFLIYFQGNSAPDKSGLPSDRFSAERTGGSVSTLTIQRTQQEDSAVYLCASSLIPVEAFFGQGTRLTVV.